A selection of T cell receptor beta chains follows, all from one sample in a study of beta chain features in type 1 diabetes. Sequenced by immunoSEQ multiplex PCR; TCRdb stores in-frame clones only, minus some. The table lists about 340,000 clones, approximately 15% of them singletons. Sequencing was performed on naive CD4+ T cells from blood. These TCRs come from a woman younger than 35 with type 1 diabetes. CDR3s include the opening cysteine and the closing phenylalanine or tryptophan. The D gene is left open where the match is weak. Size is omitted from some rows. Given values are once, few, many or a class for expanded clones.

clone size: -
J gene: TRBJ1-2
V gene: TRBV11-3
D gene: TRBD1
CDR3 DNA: TGTGCCAGCAGGGGGACAGGGCAAGGCTACACCTTC
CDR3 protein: CASRGTGQGYTF

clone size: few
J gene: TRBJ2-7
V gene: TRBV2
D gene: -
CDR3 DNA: TGTGCCAGTAGGTGGGACACCACCTACGAGCAGTACTTC
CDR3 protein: CASRWDTTYEQYF

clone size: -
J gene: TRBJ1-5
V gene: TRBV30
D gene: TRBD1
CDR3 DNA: TGTGCCTGGAACCCCGACAGGGTCGATCAGCCCCAGCATTTT
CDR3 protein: CAWNPDRVDQPQHF

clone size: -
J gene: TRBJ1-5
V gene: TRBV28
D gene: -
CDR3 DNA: TGTGCCAGCATCGTGAGTCCAAATCAGCCCCAGCATTTT
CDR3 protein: CASIVSPNQPQHF

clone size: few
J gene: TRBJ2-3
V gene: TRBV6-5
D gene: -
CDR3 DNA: TGTGCCAGCAGCAGGGGAATAGTGACAGATACGCAGTATTTT
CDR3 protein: CASSRGIVTDTQYF

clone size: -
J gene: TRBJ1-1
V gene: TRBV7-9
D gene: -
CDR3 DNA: TGTGCCAGCAGCCTACTTCCGAACACTGAAGCTTTCTTT
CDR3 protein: CASSLLPNTEAFF

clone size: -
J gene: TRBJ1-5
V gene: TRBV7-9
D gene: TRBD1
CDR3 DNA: TGTGCCAGCAGCTTCGGTACAGGGGGTTGGAATCAGCCCCAGCATTTT
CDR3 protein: CASSFGTGGWNQPQHF

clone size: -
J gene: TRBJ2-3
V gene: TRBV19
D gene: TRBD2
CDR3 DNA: TGTGCCAGTAGTCGAGGCGGGAGGGACGCAGATACGCAGTATTTT
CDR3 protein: CASSRGGRDADTQYF

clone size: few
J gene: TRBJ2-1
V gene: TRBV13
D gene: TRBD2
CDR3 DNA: TGTGCCAGCAGCTTACCGGGAGGGCCGGGGAATGAGCAGTTCTTC
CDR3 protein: CASSLPGGPGNEQFF

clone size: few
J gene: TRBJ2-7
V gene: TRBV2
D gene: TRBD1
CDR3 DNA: TGTGCCAGCAGATCCGGGACAGGGGTCTACGAGCAGTACTTC
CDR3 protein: CASRSGTGVYEQYF

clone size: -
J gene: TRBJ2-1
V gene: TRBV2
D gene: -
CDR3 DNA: TGTGCCAGCAGTGAGGAGTTTTGGGATGAGCAGTTCTTC
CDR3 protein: CASSEEFWDEQFF

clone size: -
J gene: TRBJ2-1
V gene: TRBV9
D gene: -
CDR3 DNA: TGTGCCAGCAGCGTAGTTGAGGGAGTCAATGAGCAGTTCTTC
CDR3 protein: CASSVVEGVNEQFF

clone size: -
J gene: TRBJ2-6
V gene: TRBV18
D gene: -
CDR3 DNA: TGTGCCAGCTCCCCAAGGATCCTAGTTGAGGCCAACGTCCTGACTTTC
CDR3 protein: CASSPRILVEANVLTF

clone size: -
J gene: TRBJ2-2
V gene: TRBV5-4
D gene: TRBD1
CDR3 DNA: TGTGCCAGCAGGACAGGGGAAGCCACCGGGGAGCTGTTTTTT
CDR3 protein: CASRTGEATGELFF

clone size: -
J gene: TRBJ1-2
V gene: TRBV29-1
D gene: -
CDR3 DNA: TGCAGCGTTGAAGAGGGCCCCATCACAGCTAACTATGGCTACACCTTC
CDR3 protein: CSVEEGPITANYGYTF

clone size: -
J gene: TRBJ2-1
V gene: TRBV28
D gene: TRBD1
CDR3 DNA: TGTGCCAGCAGCACCGGGACAGGGATGGTTATCGATGAGCAGTTCTTC
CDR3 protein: CASSTGTGMVIDEQFF

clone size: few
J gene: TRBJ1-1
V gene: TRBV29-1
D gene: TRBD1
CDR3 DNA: TGCAGCGTCTATAATCCGGGACAGATGTTT
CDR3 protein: CSVYNPGQMF

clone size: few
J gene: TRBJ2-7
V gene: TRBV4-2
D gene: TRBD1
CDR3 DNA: TGTGCCAGCAGCCCCGGGGACAGGGAGATCTACGAGCAGTACTTC
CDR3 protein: CASSPGDREIYEQYF

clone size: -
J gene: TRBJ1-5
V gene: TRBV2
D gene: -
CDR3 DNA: TGTGCCAGCAGTGAACGTGGGGGCCCGGAATGGGAGAATCAGCCCCAGCATTTT
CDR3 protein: CASSERGGPEWENQPQHF

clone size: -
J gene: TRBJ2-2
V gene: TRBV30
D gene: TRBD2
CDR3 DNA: TGTGCCTGGATGAATCGGCTAGCGGGAGCCACCGGGGAGCTGTTTTTT
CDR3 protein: CAWMNRLAGATGELFF

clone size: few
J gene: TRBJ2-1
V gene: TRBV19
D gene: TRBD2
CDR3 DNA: TGTGCCAGTAGTGGCCTAGCGGGAGTGGCCTACAATGAGCAGTTCTTC
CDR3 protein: CASSGLAGVAYNEQFF

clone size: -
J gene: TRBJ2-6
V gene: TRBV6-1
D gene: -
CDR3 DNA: TGTGCCAGCAGACACCCCGGGGCCAACGTCCTGACTTTC
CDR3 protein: CASRHPGANVLTF

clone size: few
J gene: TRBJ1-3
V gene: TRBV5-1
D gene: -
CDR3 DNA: TGCGCCAGCAGCTTGGACGCGGGGAGTGGAAACACCATATATTTT
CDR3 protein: CASSLDAGSGNTIYF

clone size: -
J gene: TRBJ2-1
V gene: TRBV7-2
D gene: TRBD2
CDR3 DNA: TGTGCCAGCAGTCGGACTAGCGGGGGTGCCTACAATGAGCAGTTCTTC
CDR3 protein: CASSRTSGGAYNEQFF

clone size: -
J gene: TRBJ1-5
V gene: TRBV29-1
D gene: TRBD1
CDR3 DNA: TGCAGCGTTGTTACAGGGGACAATCAGCCCCAGCATTTT
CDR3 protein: CSVVTGDNQPQHF

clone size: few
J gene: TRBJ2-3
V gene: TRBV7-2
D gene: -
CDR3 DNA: TGTGCCAGCAGCTTAGGTATCAGGACTACAGATACGCAGTATTTT
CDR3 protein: CASSLGIRTTDTQYF

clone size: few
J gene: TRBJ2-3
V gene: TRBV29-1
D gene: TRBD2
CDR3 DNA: TGCAGCGTTGTAGCGGGAGGCCTAAATACGCAGTATTTT
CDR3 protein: CSVVAGGLNTQYF

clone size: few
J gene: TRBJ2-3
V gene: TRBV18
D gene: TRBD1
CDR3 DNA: TGTGCCAGCTCACCACCGAACAGGGGTGGGAGCACAGATACGCAGTATTTT
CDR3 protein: CASSPPNRGGSTDTQYF

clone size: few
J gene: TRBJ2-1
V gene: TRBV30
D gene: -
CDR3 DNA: TGTGCCTGGAGCCTTGGAAGTACAGTCTACAATGAGCAGTTCTTC
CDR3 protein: CAWSLGSTVYNEQFF

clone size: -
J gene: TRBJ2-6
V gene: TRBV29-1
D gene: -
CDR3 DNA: TGCAGCGTTGAATTCGTTGGGGGGACCTCACACTCTGGGGCCAACGTCCTGACTTTC
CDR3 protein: CSVEFVGGTSHSGANVLTF

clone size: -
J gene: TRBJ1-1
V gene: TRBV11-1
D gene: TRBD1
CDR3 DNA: TGTGCCAGCAGCTTCCTCGAGACAGGGGGGCTTGAAGCTTTCTTT
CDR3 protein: CASSFLETGGLEAFF

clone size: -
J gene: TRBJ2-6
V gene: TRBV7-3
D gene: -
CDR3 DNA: TGTGCCAGCAGCGCCAGATCTGGGGCCAACGTCCTGACTTTC
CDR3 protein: CASSARSGANVLTF

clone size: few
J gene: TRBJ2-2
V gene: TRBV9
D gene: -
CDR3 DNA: TGTGCCAGCAGCGTCCGACAGCCGAACACCGGGGAGCTGTTTTTT
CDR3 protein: CASSVRQPNTGELFF

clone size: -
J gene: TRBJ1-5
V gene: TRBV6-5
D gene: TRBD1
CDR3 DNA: TGTGCCAGCAGTTCAACAGGGGGTAACCAGCCCCAGCATTTT
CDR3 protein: CASSSTGGNQPQHF

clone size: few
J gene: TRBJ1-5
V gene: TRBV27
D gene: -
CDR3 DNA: TGTGCCAGCAGTTTGGGGGGTGGCAATCAGCCCCAGCATTTT
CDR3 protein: CASSLGGGNQPQHF

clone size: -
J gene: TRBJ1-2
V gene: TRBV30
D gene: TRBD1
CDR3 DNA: TGTGCCTGGATGGTCCGACAGGGACGCTATGGCTACACCTTC
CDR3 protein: CAWMVRQGRYGYTF

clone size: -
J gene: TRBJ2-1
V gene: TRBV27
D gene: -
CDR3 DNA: TGTGCCAGCAGTTTATATCGCGGTGAGCAGTTCTTC
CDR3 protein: CASSLYRGEQFF

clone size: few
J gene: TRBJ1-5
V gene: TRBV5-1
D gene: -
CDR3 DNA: TGCGCCAGCAGCTTCGGACAGAATCAGCCCCAGCATTTT
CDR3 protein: CASSFGQNQPQHF

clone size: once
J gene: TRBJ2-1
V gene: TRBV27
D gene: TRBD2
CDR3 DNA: TGTGCCAGCAGTTTACCTAGCGGGAGGGGTAGCTCCTACAATGAGCAGTTCTTC
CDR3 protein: CASSLPSGRGSSYNEQFF

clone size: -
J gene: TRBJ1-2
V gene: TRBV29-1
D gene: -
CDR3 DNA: TGCAGCGTGGTACAGGCGCCGTATAACTATGGCTACACCTTC
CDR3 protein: CSVVQAPYNYGYTF

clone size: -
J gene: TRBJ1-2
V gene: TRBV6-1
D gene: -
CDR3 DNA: TGTGCCAGCAGTCGTCCTCCGGACAGCTATGGCTACACCTTC
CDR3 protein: CASSRPPDSYGYTF

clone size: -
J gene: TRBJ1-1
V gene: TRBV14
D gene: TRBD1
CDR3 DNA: TGTGCCAGCAGCGAAATATCCCGACTTCAACCAGGGGGGGCTTTCTTT
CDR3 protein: CASSEISRLQPGGAFF

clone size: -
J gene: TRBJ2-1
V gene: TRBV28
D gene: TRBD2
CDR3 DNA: TGTGCCAGCAGTCATATACCCTTAGCGGGAGACCCGCATGAGCAGTTCTTC
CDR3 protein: CASSHIPLAGDPHEQFF